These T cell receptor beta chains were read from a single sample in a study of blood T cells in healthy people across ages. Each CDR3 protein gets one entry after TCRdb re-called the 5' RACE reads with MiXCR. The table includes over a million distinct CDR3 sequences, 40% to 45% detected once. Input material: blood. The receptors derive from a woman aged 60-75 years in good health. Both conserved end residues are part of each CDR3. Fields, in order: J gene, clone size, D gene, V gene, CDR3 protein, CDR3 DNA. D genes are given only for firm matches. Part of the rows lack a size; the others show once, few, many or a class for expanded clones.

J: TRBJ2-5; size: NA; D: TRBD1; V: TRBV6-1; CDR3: CASSEARGRGIQETQYF; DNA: TGTGCCAGCAGTGAAGCGCGAGGCAGGGGGATCCAAGAGACCCAGTACTTC
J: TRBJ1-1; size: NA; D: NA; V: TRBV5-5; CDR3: CASSPEGDTEAFF; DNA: TGTGCCAGCAGCCCTGAAGGGGACACTGAAGCTTTCTTT
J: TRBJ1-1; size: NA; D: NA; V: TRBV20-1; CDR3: CSARKEGWTEAFF; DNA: TGCAGTGCTAGAAAGGAGGGGTGGACTGAAGCTTTCTTT
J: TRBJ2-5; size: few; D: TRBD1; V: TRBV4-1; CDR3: CASSPSTGLRPETQYF; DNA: TGCGCCAGCAGCCCCTCGACAGGGCTTCGTCCGGAGACCCAGTACTTC
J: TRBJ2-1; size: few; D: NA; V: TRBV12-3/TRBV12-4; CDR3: CASSFLAGANKGQFF; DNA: TGTGCCAGCAGTTTTCTGGCGGGGGCCAATAAAGGGCAGTTCTTC
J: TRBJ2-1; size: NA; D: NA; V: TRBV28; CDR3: CASSLGQAGVEQFF; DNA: TGTGCCAGCAGCCTGGGACAAGCAGGGGTGGAGCAGTTCTTC
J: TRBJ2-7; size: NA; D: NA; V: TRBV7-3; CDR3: CASSPNGQSYEQYF; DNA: TGTGCCAGCAGCCCAAACGGACAGTCCTACGAGCAGTACTTC
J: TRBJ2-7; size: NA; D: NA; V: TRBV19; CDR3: CASSARDTSSYEQYF; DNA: TGTGCCAGTAGTGCCCGGGACACAAGCTCCTACGAGCAGTACTTC
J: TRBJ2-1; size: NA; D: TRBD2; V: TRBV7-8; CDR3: CASSSEREGNEQFF; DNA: TGTGCCAGCAGCTCCGAGCGGGAGGGAAATGAGCAGTTCTTC
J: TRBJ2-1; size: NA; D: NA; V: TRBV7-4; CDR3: CASSFCRNEQFF; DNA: TGTGCCAGCAGCTTCTGCCGGAATGAGCAGTTCTTC
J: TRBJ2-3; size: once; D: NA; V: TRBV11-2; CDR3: CASSQGSRSTDTQYF; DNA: TGTGCCAGCAGCCAAGGTAGCAGGTCCACAGATACGCAGTATTTT
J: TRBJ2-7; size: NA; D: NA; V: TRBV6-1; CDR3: CATLPTGCEQYF; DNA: TGTGCCACCCTACCAACAGGTTGCGAGCAGTACTTC
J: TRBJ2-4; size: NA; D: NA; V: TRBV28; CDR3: CASNRARDIQYF; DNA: TGTGCCAGCAACCGGGCCAGGGACATTCAGTACTTC
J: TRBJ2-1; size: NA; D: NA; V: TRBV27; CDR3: CASSFGRPPNEQFF; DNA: TGTGCCAGCAGTTTCGGCAGGCCCCCCAATGAGCAGTTCTTC
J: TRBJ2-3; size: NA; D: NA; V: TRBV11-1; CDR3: CASSLRQVSSTDTQYF; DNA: TGTGCCAGCAGCTTGCGACAGGTCTCTAGCACAGATACGCAGTATTTT
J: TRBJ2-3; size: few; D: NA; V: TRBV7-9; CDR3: CASSKITDTQYF; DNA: TGTGCCAGCAGCAAAATCACAGATACGCAGTATTTT
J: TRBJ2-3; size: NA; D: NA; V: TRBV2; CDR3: CASSDGAIRADTQYF; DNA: TGTGCCAGCAGTGATGGGGCGATCAGGGCAGATACGCAGTATTTT
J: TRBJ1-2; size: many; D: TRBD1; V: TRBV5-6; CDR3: CASSSGTVYGYTF; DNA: TGTGCCAGCAGCTCGGGGACAGTCTATGGCTACACCTTC
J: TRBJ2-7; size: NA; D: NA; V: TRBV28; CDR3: CASSVTTGSYEQYF; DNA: TGTGCCAGCAGTGTCACTACGGGGTCCTACGAGCAGTACTTC
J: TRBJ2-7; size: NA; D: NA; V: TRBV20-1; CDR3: CSASTKYEQYF; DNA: TGCAGTGCTAGCACCAAATACGAGCAGTACTTC
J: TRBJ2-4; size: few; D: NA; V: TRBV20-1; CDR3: CSARPVDGLAKNIQYF; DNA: TGCAGTGCTAGACCCGTAGATGGGTTAGCCAAAAACATTCAGTACTTC
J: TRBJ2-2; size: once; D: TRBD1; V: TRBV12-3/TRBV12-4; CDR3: CASTDRINGELFF; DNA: TGTGCCAGCACGGACAGGATCAACGGGGAGCTGTTTTTT
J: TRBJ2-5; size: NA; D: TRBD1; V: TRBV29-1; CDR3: CSVAIPTGDNEQYF; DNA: TGCAGCGTTGCTATACCGACAGGGGACAATGAGCAGTACTTC
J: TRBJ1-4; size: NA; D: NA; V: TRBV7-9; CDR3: CASSFSGAGNEKLFF; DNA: TGTGCCAGCAGCTTCTCAGGGGCCGGGAATGAAAAACTGTTTTTT
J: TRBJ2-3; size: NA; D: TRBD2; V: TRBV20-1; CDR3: CSDPPGTSGPTGGADTQYF; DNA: TGCAGTGACCCACCCGGGACTAGCGGGCCTACCGGAGGCGCAGATACGCAGTATTTT
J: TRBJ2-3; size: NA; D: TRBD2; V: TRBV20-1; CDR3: CSATGTSGTSTDTQYF; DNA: TGCAGTGCAACCGGGACTAGCGGAACTAGCACAGATACGCAGTATTTT
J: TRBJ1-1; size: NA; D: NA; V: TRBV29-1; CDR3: CIPTGGTEAFF; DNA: TGCATCCCTACGGGGGGCACTGAAGCTTTCTTT
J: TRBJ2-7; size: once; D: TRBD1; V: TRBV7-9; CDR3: CASSFRGTGPLPQYF; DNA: TGTGCCAGCAGCTTTCGCGGGACAGGCCCCCTCCCCCAGTACTTC
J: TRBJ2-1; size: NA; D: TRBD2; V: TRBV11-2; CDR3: CASSLDRRGRANEQFF; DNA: TGTGCCAGCAGCTTAGATCGGCGCGGGAGGGCCAATGAGCAGTTCTTC
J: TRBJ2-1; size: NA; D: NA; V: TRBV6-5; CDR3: CASTDTFRSYNEQFF; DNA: TGTGCCAGCACCGACACCTTTCGGTCCTACAATGAGCAGTTCTTC
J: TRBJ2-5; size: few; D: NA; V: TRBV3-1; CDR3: CASSLSQSRETQYF; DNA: TGTGCCAGCAGCCTCTCTCAATCTCGGGAGACCCAGTACTTC
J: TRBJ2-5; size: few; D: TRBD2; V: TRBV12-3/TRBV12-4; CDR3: CASSLGTRGETQYF; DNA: TGTGCCAGCAGTTTAGGGACTAGAGGGGAGACCCAGTACTTC
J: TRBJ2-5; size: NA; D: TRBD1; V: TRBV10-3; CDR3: CAISASGTGLFRETQYF; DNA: TGTGCCATCAGCGCCTCCGGGACAGGGTTATTTCGGGAGACCCAGTACTTC
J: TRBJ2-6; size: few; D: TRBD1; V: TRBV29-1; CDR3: CSVEGQGAGANVLTF; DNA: TGCAGCGTTGAGGGACAGGGGGCTGGGGCCAACGTCCTGACTTTC
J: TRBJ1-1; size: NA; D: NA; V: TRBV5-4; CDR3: CATGEGLGMNTEAFF; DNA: TGTGCCACCGGAGAGGGGTTGGGGATGAACACTGAAGCTTTCTTT
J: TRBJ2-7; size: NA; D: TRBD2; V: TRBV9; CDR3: CASSEGLADYEQYF; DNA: TGTGCCAGCAGCGAAGGACTAGCAGACTACGAGCAGTACTTC
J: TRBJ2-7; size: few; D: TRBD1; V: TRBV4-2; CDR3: CASRDSGAYEQYF; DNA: TGTGCCAGCCGGGACAGTGGAGCCTACGAGCAGTACTTC
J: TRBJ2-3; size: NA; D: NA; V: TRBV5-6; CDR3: CASSTRDTVPDTQYF; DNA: TGTGCCAGCAGCACCCGGGACACCGTGCCGGATACGCAGTATTTT
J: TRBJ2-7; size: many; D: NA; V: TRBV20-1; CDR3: CSAGTIARSSYEQYF; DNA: TGCAGTGCGGGTACAATAGCGAGGAGCTCCTACGAGCAGTACTTC
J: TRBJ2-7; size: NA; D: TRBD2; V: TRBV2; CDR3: CASTYSGSYEQYF; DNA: TGTGCCAGCACCTACAGCGGGAGTTACGAGCAGTACTTC
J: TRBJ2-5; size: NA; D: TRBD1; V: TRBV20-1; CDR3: CSARVGTGERETQYF; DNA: TGCAGTGCTAGGGTAGGGACAGGGGAGCGGGAGACCCAGTACTTC
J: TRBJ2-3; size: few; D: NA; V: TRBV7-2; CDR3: CASSLAGTRIDTQYF; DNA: TGTGCCAGCAGCTTAGCCGGGACAAGGATAGATACGCAGTATTTT
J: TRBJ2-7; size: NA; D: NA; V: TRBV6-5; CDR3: CASSYSARGSYEQYF; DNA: TGTGCCAGCAGTTACTCCGCCAGGGGCTCCTACGAGCAGTACTTC
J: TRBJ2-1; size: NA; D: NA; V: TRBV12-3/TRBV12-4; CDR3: CASGLPRLNNEQFF; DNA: TGTGCCAGCGGTCTCCCTCGACTGAACAATGAGCAGTTCTTC
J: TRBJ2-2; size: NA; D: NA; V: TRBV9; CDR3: CASSAYGTPRGTGELFF; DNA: TGTGCCAGCAGCGCGTACGGGACGCCGCGTGGCACCGGGGAGCTGTTTTTT
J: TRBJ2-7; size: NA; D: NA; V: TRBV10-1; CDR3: CASSGGPPGTRYNEQYF; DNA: TGCGCCAGCAGTGGGGGGCCCCCCGGGACAAGGTACAATGAGCAGTACTTC
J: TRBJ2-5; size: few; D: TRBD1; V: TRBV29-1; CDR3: CSVEAQGFLLETQYF; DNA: TGCAGCGTTGAAGCACAGGGGTTCTTGCTGGAGACCCAGTACTTC
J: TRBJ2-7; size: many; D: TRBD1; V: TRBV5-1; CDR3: CASSLQGSEQYF; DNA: TGTGCCAGCAGCCTACAGGGGAGTGAGCAGTACTTC
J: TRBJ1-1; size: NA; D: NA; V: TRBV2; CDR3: CASSKDFQKEAFF; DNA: TGTGCCAGCAGTAAGGATTTTCAGAAAGAAGCTTTCTTT
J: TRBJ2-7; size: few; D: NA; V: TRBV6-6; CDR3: CASSYESGDEQYF; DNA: TGTGCCAGCAGTTACGAAAGCGGCGACGAGCAGTACTTC
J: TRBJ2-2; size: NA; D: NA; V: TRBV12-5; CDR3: CASGRDGGLGGELFF; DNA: TGTGCTAGTGGCCGGGACGGAGGACTTGGCGGGGAGCTGTTTTTT